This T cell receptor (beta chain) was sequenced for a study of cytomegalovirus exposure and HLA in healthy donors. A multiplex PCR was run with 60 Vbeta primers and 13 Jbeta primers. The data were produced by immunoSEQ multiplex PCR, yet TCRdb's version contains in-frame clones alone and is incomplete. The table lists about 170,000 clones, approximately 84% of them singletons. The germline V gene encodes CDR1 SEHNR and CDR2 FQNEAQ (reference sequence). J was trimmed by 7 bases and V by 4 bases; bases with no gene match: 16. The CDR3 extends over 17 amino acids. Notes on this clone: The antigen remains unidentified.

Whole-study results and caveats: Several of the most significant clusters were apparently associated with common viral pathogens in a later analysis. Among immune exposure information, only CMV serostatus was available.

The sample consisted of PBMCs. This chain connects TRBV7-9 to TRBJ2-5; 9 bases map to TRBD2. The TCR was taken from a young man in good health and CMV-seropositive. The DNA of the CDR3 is TGTGCCAGCAGCTATTATAGCGGGAGTGCTTTTCGTGTGACCCAGTACTTC. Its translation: CASSYYSGSAFRVTQYF.